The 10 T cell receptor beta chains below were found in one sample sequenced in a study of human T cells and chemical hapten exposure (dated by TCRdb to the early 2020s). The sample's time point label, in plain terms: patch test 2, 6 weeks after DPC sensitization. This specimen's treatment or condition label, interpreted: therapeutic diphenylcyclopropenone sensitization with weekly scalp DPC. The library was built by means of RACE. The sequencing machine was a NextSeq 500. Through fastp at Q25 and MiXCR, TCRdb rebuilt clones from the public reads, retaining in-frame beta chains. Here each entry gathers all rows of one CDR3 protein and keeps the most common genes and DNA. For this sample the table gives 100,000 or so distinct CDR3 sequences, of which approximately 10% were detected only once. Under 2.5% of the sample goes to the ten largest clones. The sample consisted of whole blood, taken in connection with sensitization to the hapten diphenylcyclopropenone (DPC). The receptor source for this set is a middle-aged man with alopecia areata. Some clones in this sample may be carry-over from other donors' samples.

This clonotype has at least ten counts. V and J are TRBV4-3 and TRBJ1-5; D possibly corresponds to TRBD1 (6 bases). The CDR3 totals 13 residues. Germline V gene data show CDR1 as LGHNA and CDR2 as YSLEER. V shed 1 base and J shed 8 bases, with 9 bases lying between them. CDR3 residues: CASSQVAGEPQHF. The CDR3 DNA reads TGCGCCAGCAGCCAAGTTGCAGGGGAGCCCCAGCATTTT.

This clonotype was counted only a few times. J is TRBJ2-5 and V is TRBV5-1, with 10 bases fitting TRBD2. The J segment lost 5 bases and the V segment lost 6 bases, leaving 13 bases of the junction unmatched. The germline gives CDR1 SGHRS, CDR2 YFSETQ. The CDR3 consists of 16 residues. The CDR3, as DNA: TGCGCCAGCAACCAGGGGACTAGCGACATGCTGGAGACCCAGTACTTC. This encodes CASNQGTSDMLETQYF.

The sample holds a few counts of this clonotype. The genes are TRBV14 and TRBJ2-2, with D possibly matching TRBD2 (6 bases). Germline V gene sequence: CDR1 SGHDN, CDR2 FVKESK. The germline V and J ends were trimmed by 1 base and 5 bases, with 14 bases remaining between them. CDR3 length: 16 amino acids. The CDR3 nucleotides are TGTGCCAGCAGCCAAGTGGGGAGGCGAGGGACCGGGGAGCTGTTTTTT. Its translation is CASSQVGRRGTGELFF.

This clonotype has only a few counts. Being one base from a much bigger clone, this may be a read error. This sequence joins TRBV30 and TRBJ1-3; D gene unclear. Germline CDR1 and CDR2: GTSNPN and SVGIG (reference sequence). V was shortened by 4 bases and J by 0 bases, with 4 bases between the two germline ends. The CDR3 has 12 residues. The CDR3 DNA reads TGTGCCTGGATGAACTCTGGAAACACCATATATTTT. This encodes CAWMNSGNTIYF.

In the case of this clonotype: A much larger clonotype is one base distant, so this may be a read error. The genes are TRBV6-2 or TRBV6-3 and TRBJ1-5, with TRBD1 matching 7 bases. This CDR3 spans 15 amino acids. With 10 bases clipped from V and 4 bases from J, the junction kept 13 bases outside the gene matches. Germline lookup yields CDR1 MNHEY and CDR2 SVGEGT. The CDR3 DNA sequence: TGTGCCAACAGCCAGGGACAGCTCGGAAATCAGCCCCAGCATTTT. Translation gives CANSQGQLGNQPQHF.

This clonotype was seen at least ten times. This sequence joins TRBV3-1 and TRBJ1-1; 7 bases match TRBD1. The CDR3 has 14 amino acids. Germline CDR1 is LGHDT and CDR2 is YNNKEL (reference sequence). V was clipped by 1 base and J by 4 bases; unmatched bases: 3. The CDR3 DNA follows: TGTGCCAGCAGCCAAGGATCAGGGGGCACTGAAGCTTTCTTT. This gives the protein CASSQGSGGTEAFF.

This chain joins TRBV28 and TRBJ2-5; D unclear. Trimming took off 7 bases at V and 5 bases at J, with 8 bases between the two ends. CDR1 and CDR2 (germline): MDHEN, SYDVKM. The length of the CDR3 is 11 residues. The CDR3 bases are TGTGCCAGCACCTCAATGGAGACCCAGTACTTC. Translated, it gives CASTSMETQYF.

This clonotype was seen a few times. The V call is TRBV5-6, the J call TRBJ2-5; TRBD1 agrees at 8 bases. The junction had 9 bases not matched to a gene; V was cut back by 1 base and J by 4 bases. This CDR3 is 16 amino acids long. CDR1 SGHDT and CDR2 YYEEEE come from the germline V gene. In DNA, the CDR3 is TGTGCCAGCAGCTTGAGATTTGGACAGGGTTCAGAGACCCAGTACTTC. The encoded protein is CASSLRFGQGSETQYF.

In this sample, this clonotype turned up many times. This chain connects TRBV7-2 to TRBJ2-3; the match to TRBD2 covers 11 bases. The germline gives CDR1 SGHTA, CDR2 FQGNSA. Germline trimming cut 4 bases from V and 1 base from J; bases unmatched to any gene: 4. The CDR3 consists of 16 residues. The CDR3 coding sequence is TGTGCCAGCAGCTCCCTAGCGGGAGGAGGCACAGATACGCAGTATTTT. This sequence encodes CASSSLAGGGTDTQYF.

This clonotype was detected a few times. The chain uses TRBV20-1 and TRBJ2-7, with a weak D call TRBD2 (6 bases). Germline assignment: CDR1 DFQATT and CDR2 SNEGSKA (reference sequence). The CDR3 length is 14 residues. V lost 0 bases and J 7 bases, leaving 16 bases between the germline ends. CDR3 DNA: TGCAGTGCTAGAGATCTGGCGGGGACGGGGGAGCAGTACGTC. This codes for CSARDLAGTGEQYV.